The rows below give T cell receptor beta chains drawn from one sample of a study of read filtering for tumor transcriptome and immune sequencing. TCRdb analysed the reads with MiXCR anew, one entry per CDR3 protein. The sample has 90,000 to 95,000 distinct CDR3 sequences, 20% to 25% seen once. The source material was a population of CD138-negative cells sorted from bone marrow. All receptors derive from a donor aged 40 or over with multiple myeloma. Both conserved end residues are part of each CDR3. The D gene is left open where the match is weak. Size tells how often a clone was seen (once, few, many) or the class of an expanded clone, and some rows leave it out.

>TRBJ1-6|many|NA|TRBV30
TGTGCCTGCCAGCCGGAGGGAAATTCACCCCTCCACTTT
CACQPEGNSPLHF
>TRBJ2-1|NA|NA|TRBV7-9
TGTGCCAGCAGCCCAGGGACCATAGGTGAGCAGTTCTTC
CASSPGTIGEQFF
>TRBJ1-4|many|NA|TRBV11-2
TGTGCCAGCACCTTAGATTGGGCTAATGAAAAACTGTTTTTT
CASTLDWANEKLFF
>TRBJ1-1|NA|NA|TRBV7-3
TGTGCCAGCAGCCGATACGGACAAGAAGCTTTCTTT
CASSRYGQEAFF
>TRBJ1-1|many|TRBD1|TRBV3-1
TGTGCCAGCAGCCAGCAGGGGGCTGGTGAAGCTTTCTTT
CASSQQGAGEAFF
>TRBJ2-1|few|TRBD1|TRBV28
TGTGCCAGCAATCTAGGGGGCCACCTATACAATGAGCAGTTCTTC
CASNLGGHLYNEQFF
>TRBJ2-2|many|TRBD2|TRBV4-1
TGCGCCAGCAGCCAGGGTAGCGGGGGGGCGAACACCGGGGAGCTGTTTTTT
CASSQGSGGANTGELFF
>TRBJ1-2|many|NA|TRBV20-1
TGCAGTGCTAGAGATAGCCGAAACTATGGCTACACCTTC
CSARDSRNYGYTF
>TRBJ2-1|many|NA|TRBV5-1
TGCGCCAGCAGCGGACTAGGGGGCAGCTCCTACAATGAGCAGTTCTTC
CASSGLGGSSYNEQFF
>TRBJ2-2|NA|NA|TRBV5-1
TGCGCCAGTGCCCCCGGGACGCTCACCGGGGAGCTGTTTTTT
CASAPGTLTGELFF
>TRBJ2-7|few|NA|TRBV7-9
TGTGCCAGCAGCTCGGGGACAACCTACGAGCAGTACTTC
CASSSGTTYEQYF
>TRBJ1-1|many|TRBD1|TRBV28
TGTGCCAGCAGGACCCCCCGGACAGGGAACACTGAAGCTTTCTTT
CASRTPRTGNTEAFF
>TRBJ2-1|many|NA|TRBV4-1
TGCGCCACCGCGGGGGCCCGGGGGCAGTTCTTC
CATAGARGQFF
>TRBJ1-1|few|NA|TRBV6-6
TGTGCCAGCACCGCAGGGAAGAACCCAGGAAACACTGAAGCTTTCTTT
CASTAGKNPGNTEAFF
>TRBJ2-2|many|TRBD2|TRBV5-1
TGCGCCAGCAGTTCCCCGCTTTACGGGGGGGGCTTGAACACCGGGGAGCTGTTTTTT
CASSSPLYGGGLNTGELFF
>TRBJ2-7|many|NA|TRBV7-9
TGTGCCAGCAGCTCAGGAAGGGGGCGCGGGGCCGAGCAGTACTTC
CASSSGRGRGAEQYF
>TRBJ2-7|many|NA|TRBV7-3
TGTGCCAGCAGCTTCAATTTCGGCAGTAGCTCCTACGAGCAGTACTTC
CASSFNFGSSSYEQYF
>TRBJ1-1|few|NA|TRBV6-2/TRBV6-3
TGTGCCAGCGCCCCGTGGAGGACTGAAGCTTTCTTT
CASAPWRTEAFF
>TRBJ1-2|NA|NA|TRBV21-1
TGTGCCAGCAGCCGGAGCAACTATGGCTACACCTTC
CASSRSNYGYTF
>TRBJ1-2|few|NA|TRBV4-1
TGCGCCAGCAGCCAACCATCCGGGCTAGGGGAGCACTATGGCTACACCTTC
CASSQPSGLGEHYGYTF
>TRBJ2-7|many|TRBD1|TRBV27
TGTGCCAGCAGTTTGAGTCAGGGGGCCTACGAGCAGTACTTC
CASSLSQGAYEQYF
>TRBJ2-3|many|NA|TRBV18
TGTGCCAGCTCACCACCGGGAATGGATACGCAGTATTTT
CASSPPGMDTQYF
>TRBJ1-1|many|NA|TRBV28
TGTGCCAGCTCAGGGGCTAACACTGAAGCTTTCTTT
CASSGANTEAFF
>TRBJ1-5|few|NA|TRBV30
TGTGCCTGGAGTGTACAAGTTTCGGGTCAGCCCCAGCATTTT
CAWSVQVSGQPQHF
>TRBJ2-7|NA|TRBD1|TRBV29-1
TGCAGCGTTGGGGCAGGGGGATTCTACGGGCAGTACTTC
CSVGAGGFYGQYF
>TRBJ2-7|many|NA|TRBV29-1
TGCAGCGTGACGGGACATAACTACGAGCAGTACTTC
CSVTGHNYEQYF
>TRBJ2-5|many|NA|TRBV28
TGTGCCAGCAGCCGTTCGGCGGGGCGACAGACCCAGTACTTC
CASSRSAGRQTQYF
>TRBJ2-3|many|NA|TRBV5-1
TGCGCCAGCAGCGAGGGGAGTTCAGATACGCAGTATTTT
CASSEGSSDTQYF
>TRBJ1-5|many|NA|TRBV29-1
TGCAGCGTTGGGGCAGGGACAAGTCAGCCCCAGCATTTT
CSVGAGTSQPQHF
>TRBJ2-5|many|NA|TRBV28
TGTGCCAGCACCACTCCTAGAGGGGCGAACTTCCAGGAGACCCAGTACTTC
CASTTPRGANFQETQYF
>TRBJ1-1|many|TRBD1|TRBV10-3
TGTGCCATCAGCCGGGACAGGGGCGCGAACGCTGAAGCTTTCTTT
CAISRDRGANAEAFF
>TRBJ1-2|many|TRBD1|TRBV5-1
TGCGCCAGCAGCATAGACGGGACAGGCAGAAACTATGGCTACACCTTC
CASSIDGTGRNYGYTF
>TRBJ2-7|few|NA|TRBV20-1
TGCAGTGCTAGAGATAGGGCTGATTACGAGCAGTACTTC
CSARDRADYEQYF
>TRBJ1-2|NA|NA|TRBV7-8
TGTGCCAGCAGCTTAGAAGGGGGGCGCTATGGCTACACCTTC
CASSLEGGRYGYTF
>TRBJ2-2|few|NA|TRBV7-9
TGTGCCAGCAGCTTAGAACTCATCGGGGAGCTGTTTTTT
CASSLELIGELFF
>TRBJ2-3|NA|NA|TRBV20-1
TGCAGTGCTACCCCTGGGGGCGGGGTCGGTACAGATACGCAGTATTTT
CSATPGGGVGTDTQYF
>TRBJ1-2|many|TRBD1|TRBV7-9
TGTGCCAGCAGCCCTACTACGACAGGGGGCAATGGCTACACCTTC
CASSPTTTGGNGYTF
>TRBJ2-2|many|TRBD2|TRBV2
TGTGCCAGCAGGCGGGGGGCCCTAGCGCGAGGGGAGCTGTTTTTT
CASRRGALARGELFF
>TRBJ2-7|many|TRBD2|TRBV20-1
TGCAGTGCTAGAGATAGACTAGCTCTCTACGAGCAGTACTTC
CSARDRLALYEQYF